The 17 T cell receptor beta chains below were found in one sample sequenced in a study of Graves' ophthalmopathy and Graves' hyperthyroidism. Amplified material comprised TCR beta CDR3 regions derived from RNA transcripts. HTBI primers served in a first-round RT-PCR, which a second-round multiplex PCR followed. One entry per CDR3 protein results from TCRdb running MiXCR on the multiplex PCR reads. The sample includes around 1.1 million distinct CDR3 sequences, 36% of them seen just once. The material sequenced was peripheral blood or thyroid tissue (not recorded which). The source of these receptors is an adult man with Graves' hyperthyroidism.

This clonotype came up many times. This chain connects TRBV2 to TRBJ2-7, with D uncertain. CDR1 and CDR2 (germline): SNHLY, FYNNEI. With 5 bases removed from V and 0 bases from J, the gap between germline ends came to 14 bases. The CDR3 is 15 residues long. The CDR3 sequence is CASSHESAASYEQYF. The CDR3 DNA reads TGTGCCAGCAGTCACGAGTCTGCGGCCTCCTACGAGCAGTACTTC.

The table lists this clonotype with many counts. The chain joins TRBV4-3 to TRBJ1-4; D is unresolved. CDR3 length: 13 amino acids. CDR1 and CDR2 from the germline V gene are LGHNA and YSLEER. Trimming took 0 bases from V and 14 from J, leaving 13 bases between them. The CDR3 region is CASSQDRRRGLFF. CDR3 nucleotide sequence: TGCGCCAGCAGCCAAGATCGGAGACGGGGTCTGTTTTTT.

V and J are TRBV2 and TRBJ2-3; maybe TRBD2 (6 bases). The ends were cut back, 2 bases at V and 3 bases at J, with 9 bases in the middle. The CDR3 spans 14 residues. Germline-derived CDR1 and CDR2 are SNHLY and FYNNEI. The CDR3: CASSERGATDTQYF. The CDR3, as DNA: TGTGCCAGCAGTGAACGCGGGGCAACAGATACGCAGTATTTT.

V usage is TRBV24-1 and J usage is TRBJ2-5, with a tentative D call TRBD1 (6 bases). V shed 7 bases and J shed 7 bases, with 12 bases lying between them. Germline CDR1 is KGHDR and CDR2 is SFDVKD. This CDR3 is 12 amino acids long. The CDR3 coding sequence is TGTGCCACCAGCAGGGGCGGCGGGACCCAGTACTTC. This translates into CATSRGGGTQYF.

This clonotype was recorded at least ten times. The chain employs TRBV10-2 and TRBJ1-2; D gene uncertain. The CDR3 runs to 15 residues. Germline CDR1 and CDR2: WSHSY and SAAADI. Deletions cut 2 bases from V and 8 bases from J, with 18 bases between. The CDR3: CASSEIRANLGGYTF. CDR3 in DNA: TGCGCCAGCAGTGAGATTCGGGCGAACCTCGGGGGCTACACCTTC.

This clonotype came up many times. The V gene is TRBV10-3, the J gene TRBJ1-2, with 12 positions matching TRBD1. J gave up 6 bases and V 6 bases, and 5 bases lay outside the gene matches. CDR3 length equals 14 residues. Germline CDR1 is ENHRY and CDR2 is SYGVKD. CDR3 protein: CAIRTGQGAHGYTF. In DNA, the CDR3 is TGTGCCATCAGGACGGGACAGGGGGCGCATGGCTACACCTTC.

This clonotype was seen a single time. No conserved phenylalanine or tryptophan ends this CDR3, so it is likely a read error. It is unclear where the CDR3 begins or ends on the DNA, so no DNA is shown, and the CDR3 is as TCRdb lists it. The chain has TRBV7-9 and TRBJ2-5; the D call TRBD1 from the table was never checked on the DNA. Germline CDR1 reads SEHNR; CDR2 reads FQNEAQ (reference sequence). The CDR3 spans 11 amino acids, including both terminal residues. The CDR3: CASSPRGTGTE.

Concerning this clonotype itself: Compared with germline, one end of the junction differs, possibly owing to a read error. V is TRBV6-5 and J is TRBJ2-7; TRBD2 matches at 12 bases. From germline, CDR1 is MNHEY and CDR2 SVGAGI. This CDR3 spans 15 amino acids. The CDR3 DNA follows: TGTGCCAGCAGCAAAACTAGCGGGGGGTCCTTCGAGCAGTACTTC. Translation gives CASSKTSGGSFEQYF.

Of note for this clonotype: Given a much more abundant clone one base away, this may be a read error. The chain employs TRBV7-9 and TRBJ2-2; D might be TRBD2 (5 bases). The length of the CDR3 is 14 residues. Germline CDR1 SEHNR, CDR2 FQNEAQ (reference sequence). DNA of the CDR3: TGTGCCAGCAGCTACCTCCGGGTGGACGGGGAGCCGTTTTTT. Translating gives CASSYLRVDGEPFF.

This chain uses TRBV7-3 with TRBJ2-5; TRBD1 agrees at 7 bases. The DNA end is more similar to TRBJ2-1, so the J call may be wrong. Germline V gives CDR1 SGHTA, CDR2 FQGTGA. The CDR3 length is 13 residues. The CDR3 DNA sequence: TGTGCCAGCAGCCAGGGACAGTACAATGAGCAGTTCTTC. This encodes CASSQGQYNEQFF.

This clonotype has only a few counts. The chain recombines TRBV6-6 with TRBJ1-2, with no clear D. The CDR3 totals 15 residues. Germline CDR1 is MNHNY and CDR2 is SVGAGI (reference sequence). Trimming took 2 bases from V and 3 from J, leaving 13 bases between them. The CDR3 DNA reads TGTGCCAGCAGTTACGTGCCGGTTCAGGACTATGGCTACACCTTC. Translated, it gives CASSYVPVQDYGYTF.

The CDR3 DNA sequence: TGCAGTGGCTCGCAGGGCCCCTCCTACGAGCAGTACTTC. Translating it yields CSGSQGPSYEQYF. The chain couples TRBV20-1 to TRBJ2-7; TRBD1 might be the D (5 bases). V lost 7 bases and J 0 bases, leaving 13 bases between the germline ends. The CDR3 totals 13 residues. In germline, CDR1 is DFQATT, CDR2 SNEGSKA (reference sequence).

This chain links TRBV10-2 with TRBJ1-2; a possible D gene is TRBD1 (6 bases). From germline, CDR1 is WSHSY and CDR2 SAAADI. The ends were cut back, 7 bases at V and 1 base at J, with 10 bases in the middle. The CDR3 has 13 amino acids. CDR3 in amino acids: CASKARGNYGYTF. In DNA, the CDR3 is TGCGCCAGCAAGGCCAGGGGTAACTATGGCTACACCTTC.

Ten or more counts support this clonotype. The chain uses TRBV9 and TRBJ1-5; TRBD1 aligns across 9 bases. The CDR3 totals 15 residues. The J segment lost 9 bases and the V segment lost 4 bases, leaving 11 bases of the junction unmatched. CDR1 and CDR2 from the germline V gene are SGDLS and YYNGEE. The CDR3 coding sequence is TGTGCCAGCAGCCCGACAGGGGGTACCCTCGGGCCCCAGCATTTT. As protein: CASSPTGGTLGPQHF.

This rearrangement joins TRBV6-2 or TRBV6-3 to TRBJ1-5, with 11 nucleotides matching TRBD1. V gave up 2 bases and J gave up 6 bases; unmatched junction bases: 6. The germline V gene encodes CDR1 MNHEY and CDR2 SVGEGT. The CDR3 loop spans 16 amino acids. The CDR3 spells CASSYKRTGGGQPQHF. The CDR3 DNA sequence: TGTGCCAGCAGTTACAAACGGACAGGGGGCGGTCAGCCCCAGCATTTT.

The gene calls are TRBV5-1 and TRBJ1-2; D may be TRBD1 (5 bases). Trimming removed 6 bases from V and 2 bases from J, with 8 bases in between. The CDR3 loop spans 12 amino acids. CDR1 and CDR2 (germline): SGHRS, YFSETQ. The CDR3 loop is CASKWGNYGYTF. CDR3 nucleotides: TGCGCCAGCAAGTGGGGCAACTATGGCTACACCTTC.

In this sample, this clonotype turned up many times. This chain links TRBV29-1 with TRBJ1-1, with D possibly TRBD1 on 5 matching bases. The CDR3 is 11 residues long. The germline V gene has CDR1 SQVTM and CDR2 ANQGSEA. V was cut by 5 bases and J by 11 bases, with 15 bases left in between. The DNA of the CDR3 is TGCAGCGTTTGGGGGTTAGGAGGGGCTTTCTTT. Its protein is CSVWGLGGAFF. The entire variable domain, with the rest obtained from reference TRBV29-1 and TRBJ1-1, is as follows: SAVISQKPSRDICQRGTSLTIQCQVDSQVTMMFWYRQQPGQSLTLIATANQGSEATYESGFVIDKFPISRPNLTFSTLTVSNMSPEDSSIYLCSVWGLGGAFFGQGTRLTVV.